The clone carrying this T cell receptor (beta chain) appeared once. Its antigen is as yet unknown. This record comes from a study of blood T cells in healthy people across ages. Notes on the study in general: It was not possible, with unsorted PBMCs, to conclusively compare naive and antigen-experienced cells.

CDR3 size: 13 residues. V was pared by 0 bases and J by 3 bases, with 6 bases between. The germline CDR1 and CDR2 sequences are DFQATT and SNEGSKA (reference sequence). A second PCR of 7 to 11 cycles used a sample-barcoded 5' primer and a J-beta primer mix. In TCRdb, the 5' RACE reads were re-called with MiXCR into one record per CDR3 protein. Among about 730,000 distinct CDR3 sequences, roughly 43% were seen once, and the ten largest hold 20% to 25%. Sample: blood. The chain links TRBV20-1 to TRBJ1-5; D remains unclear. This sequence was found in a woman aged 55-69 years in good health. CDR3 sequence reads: CSARDPLNQPQHF. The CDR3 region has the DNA TGCAGTGCTAGAGATCCTCTCAATCAGCCCCAGCATTTT.